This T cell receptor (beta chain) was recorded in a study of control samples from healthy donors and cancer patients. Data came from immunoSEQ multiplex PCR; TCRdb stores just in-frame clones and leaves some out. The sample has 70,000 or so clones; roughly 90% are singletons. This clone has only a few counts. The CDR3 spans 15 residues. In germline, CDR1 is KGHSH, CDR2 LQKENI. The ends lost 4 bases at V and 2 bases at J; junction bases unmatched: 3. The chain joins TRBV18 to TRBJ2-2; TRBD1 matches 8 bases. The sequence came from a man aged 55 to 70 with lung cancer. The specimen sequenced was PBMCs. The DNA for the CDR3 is TGTGCCAGCTCACTTGGACAGGGTAACACCGGGGAGCTGTTTTTT. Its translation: CASSLGQGNTGELFF.